This T cell receptor beta chain stems from a study of T-cell reconstitution after alpha-beta-depleted transplantation in children. Study-wide results and limits: Expanded graft clones, several hundred of them, were reportedly the source of alpha-beta T cells about two months after transplant. One year post-transplant, T-cell counts and diversity were largely derived from T cells produced anew. Surviving recipient cells, namely T cells and thymic progenitors, were the source of high day-60 TCRbeta diversity in some patients.

Unique molecular identifiers were used in preparing the TCRbeta library. MiXCR, applied by TCRdb to the PCR reads, yields one record per CDR3 protein. The sample lists a few hundred thousand distinct CDR3 sequences; around 7.1% were seen once. The CDR3 length is 13 residues. V lost 7 bases and J lost 1, with 11 bases in between. Looked up from germline, CDR1 is SGHDT and CDR2 is YYEEEE. Comment on this clonotype: Its matching antigen is unknown.

The sequence derives from a female patient between 2 and 10 years old who had a stem cell transplant for Fanconi anemia, so the T cells may come from the graft donor. The starting material was peripheral blood, obtained 360 days after TCRalphabeta/CD19-depleted stem cell transplant. This chain joins TRBV5-6 and TRBJ1-1; a weak D match, TRBD1 (5 bases). This chain's CDR3 is CASVHGANTEAFF. As DNA, the CDR3 is TGTGCCAGCGTGCACGGGGCGAACACTGAAGCTTTCTTT.